A single T cell receptor (beta chain) is shown here with its context. What it binds is unknown. The sample comes from a study of post-analysis software for immune sequencing data. The germline gives CDR1 SGHRS, CDR2 YFSETQ. The CDR3 has 13 residues. V lost 3 bases and J lost 4, with 10 bases in between. The study, taken as a whole, reports: Normalized Chao1 diversity in multiple sclerosis patients fell significantly below that of controls. With F measure, samples from one preparation batch clustered together strongly. Elevated frequency relative to controls characterized four or five TRBV segments in patients, TRBV5-6, TRBV5-1 and TRBV20-1 among them.

Unique molecular identifiers were built into the TCR beta cDNA libraries. Each CDR3 protein gets one entry after TCRdb re-called the PCR reads with MiXCR. The sample has fewer than 850,000 distinct CDR3 sequences, 25% to 30% seen once. Specimen: blood. This TCR was sampled from a girl aged 5-17 years with multiple sclerosis. V and J are TRBV5-1 and TRBJ2-5; TRBD2 is a possible D gene (6 bases). CDR3 sequence reads: CASSSRLGETQYF. CDR3 bases: TGCGCCAGCAGCTCAAGACTAGGAGAGACCCAGTACTTC.